This record covers a single T cell receptor beta chain. Its antigen is unknown. The data derive from a study of cytomegalovirus exposure and HLA in healthy donors. Study summary: Of all 400 or so donors who were genotyped, 75% to 85% belonged to the Caucasian-associated ancestry cluster. Study observations and caveats: The investigators catalogued 150 to 200 TCR beta chains as cytomegalovirus-associated. In a later analysis, parvovirus B19, influenza, CMV and Epstein-Barr virus appeared linked to several top co-occurrence clusters. Most of the TCR beta V segments (in an earlier analysis) were productive either about 87% or about 30% of the time.

The V end lost 6 bases, the J end lost 3 bases, and 11 bases lay between the germline ends. The CDR3 is 13 residues long. Germline V CDR1 and CDR2: MNHEY, SMNVEV (reference sequence). PCR used 60 Vbeta primers and 13 Jbeta primers. Only in-frame clones appear in the TCRdb table, and some are missing; sequencing was by immunoSEQ multiplex PCR. The sample has 200,000 to 250,000 clones, more than 60% seen once. Material: PBMCs. The sequence was obtained from a woman aged 55-70 years in good health and CMV-seropositive. V and J are TRBV27 and TRBJ1-2, with D perhaps matching TRBD1 (5 bases). The CDR3 here is CASSRGGHYGYTF. The CDR3 DNA sequence: TGTGCCAGCAGCCGCGGGGGTCACTATGGCTACACCTTC.